The 12 T cell receptor beta chains reported below all come from one sample, sequenced in a study of T cell repertoires in cytomegalovirus infection. TCRdb re-derived calls from the reads in MiXCR, one entry per CDR3 protein. The sample comprises around 200,000 distinct CDR3 sequences, about 15% of which are singletons, and 20% to 25% rests with the top ten. The sample comprised CD8+ T cells from PBMCs. The source of these receptors is a human donor in good health (CMV status not recorded). Some clones in this sample may be carry-over from other donors' samples.

V is TRBV28 and J is TRBJ2-7; D might be TRBD1 (6 bases). The germline CDR1 and CDR2 sequences are MDHEN and SYDVKM. V lost 2 bases, J lost 0 bases, and 14 bases lay in between. The CDR3 runs 16 residues. The CDR3 sequence is CASSLNRDATSYEQYF. The CDR3 coding sequence is TGTGCCAGCAGTTTAAACAGGGACGCAACCTCCTACGAGCAGTACTTC. Full variable domain (rest looked up from reference TRBV28 and TRBJ2-7): DVKVTQSSRYLVKRTGEKVFLECVQDMDHENMFWYRQDPGLGLRLIYFSYDVKMKEKGDIPEGYSVSREKKERFSLILESASTNQTSMYLCASSLNRDATSYEQYFGPGTRLTVT.

This chain joins TRBV11-1 and TRBJ2-1; D perhaps matches TRBD2 (7 bases). Per germline, CDR1 SGHAT and CDR2 FQDESV (reference sequence). The CDR3 spans 15 residues. V lost 3 bases and J 2 bases, leaving 11 bases between the germline ends. CDR3 DNA: TGTGCCAGCAGCTTTGGGGGGGCTGCCTACAATGAGCAGTTCTTC. Protein sequence: CASSFGGAAYNEQFF.

This clonotype came up a few times. The chain combines TRBV7-9 with TRBJ2-7; D is possibly TRBD1 or TRBD2 (5 bases each). The germline V gene has CDR1 SEHNR and CDR2 FQNEAQ (reference sequence). The CDR3 is 15 residues long. Trimming removed 6 bases at V and 5 bases at J, with 20 bases between. CDR3 DNA: TGTGCCAGCAGTTCCCCGGGGCCAGGCGGACACGAGCAGTACTTC. Translated, it gives CASSSPGPGGHEQYF.

V is TRBV6-1 and J is TRBJ2-7; D is possibly TRBD1 (6 bases). Trimming took 5 bases from V and 3 from J, leaving 11 bases between them. The CDR3 is made up of 13 amino acids. The V gene's germline CDR1 is MNHNS and CDR2 SASEGT. CDR3 sequence: CASSFRQVYEQYF. CDR3 nucleotide sequence: TGTGCCAGCAGTTTCCGACAGGTCTACGAGCAGTACTTC.

This rearrangement joins TRBV15 to TRBJ2-5; tentatively, D is TRBD2 (5 bases). The CDR3 is made up of 13 amino acids. Germline V gene lookup returns CDR1 LNHNV and CDR2 YYDKDF (reference sequence). Trimming shortened V by 6 bases and J by 1 base, and 9 bases separated the two germline ends. The CDR3 region is CATSSSGQETQYF. The CDR3 DNA follows: TGTGCCACCAGTTCGAGCGGCCAAGAGACCCAGTACTTC.

This clonotype came up a few times. V usage is TRBV7-2 and J usage is TRBJ1-1; 9 nucleotides line up with TRBD1. The ends lost 7 bases at V and 11 bases at J; junction bases unmatched: 14. CDR3 size: 14 residues. Germline CDR1 and CDR2: SGHTA and FQGNSA. CDR3 region: CASTPPNRGLDAFF. The CDR3 bases are TGTGCCAGCACCCCCCCTAACAGGGGGCTGGATGCTTTCTTT.

The V call is TRBV6-2 or TRBV6-3, the J call TRBJ2-7; D is ambiguous. The germline V and J ends were trimmed by 5 bases and 2 bases, with 13 bases remaining between them. CDR3 size: 14 residues. Germline values: CDR1 MNHEY, CDR2 SVGEGT. The CDR3: CASSHDGFAYEQYF. The CDR3, as DNA: TGTGCCAGCAGTCATGACGGGTTTGCCTACGAGCAGTACTTC.

The chain combines TRBV19 with TRBJ1-5; the match to TRBD1 covers 7 bases. Germline CDR1 LNHDA, CDR2 SQIVND (reference sequence). The CDR3 is made up of 14 amino acids. Trimming took 9 bases from V and 0 from J; bases not matched to a gene: 5. Here the CDR3 DNA reads TGTGCCAGCACGGGACAGAATAGCAATCAGCCCCAGCATTTT. This gives the protein CASTGQNSNQPQHF.

This clonotype was counted between two and nine times. This sequence joins TRBV29-1 and TRBJ2-6; D not resolved. This CDR3 is built from 16 residues. V gave up 0 bases and J gave up 5 bases, with 14 bases separating them. Germline-derived CDR1 and CDR2 are SQVTM and ANQGSEA. The CDR3 spells CSVEDHVLGRANVLTF. CDR3 DNA: TGCAGCGTTGAAGATCATGTTTTAGGGCGGGCCAACGTCCTGACTTTC.

DNA of the CDR3: TGTGCCAGCAGTTACTCAGGGCTAGCGGGGGCCCGACAAGAGACCCAGTACTTC. Translating it yields CASSYSGLAGARQETQYF. The V gene is TRBV6-2 or TRBV6-3, the J gene TRBJ2-5; TRBD2 aligns across 10 bases. The CDR3 runs 18 residues. Germline-derived CDR1 and CDR2 are MNHEY and SVGEGT. Trimming removed 0 bases from V and 2 bases from J; junction bases left unmatched: 9.

This clonotype was counted a few times. The V and J genes are TRBV20-1 and TRBJ1-6; 7 bases line up with TRBD1. The CDR3 is 18 amino acids. The J segment lost 0 bases and the V segment lost 2 bases, leaving 10 bases of the junction unmatched. Germline CDR1 and CDR2: DFQATT and SNEGSKA (reference sequence). The CDR3 loop reads CSARPRPGQSSYNSPLHF. The DNA for the CDR3 is TGCAGTGCTAGACCCCGGCCGGGACAGAGCTCCTATAATTCACCCCTCCACTTT.

The chain combines TRBV7-6 with TRBJ2-1; TRBD2 might be the D (5 bases). V was pared by 5 bases and J by 3 bases, with 23 bases between. Germline V CDR1 and CDR2: SGHVS, FNYEAQ. This CDR3 spans 18 amino acids. For the CDR3, the DNA is TGTGCCAGCAGCCCTGTCGATTCGGGGAGAGTTGTCTACAATGAGCAGTTCTTC. Translated: CASSPVDSGRVVYNEQFF.